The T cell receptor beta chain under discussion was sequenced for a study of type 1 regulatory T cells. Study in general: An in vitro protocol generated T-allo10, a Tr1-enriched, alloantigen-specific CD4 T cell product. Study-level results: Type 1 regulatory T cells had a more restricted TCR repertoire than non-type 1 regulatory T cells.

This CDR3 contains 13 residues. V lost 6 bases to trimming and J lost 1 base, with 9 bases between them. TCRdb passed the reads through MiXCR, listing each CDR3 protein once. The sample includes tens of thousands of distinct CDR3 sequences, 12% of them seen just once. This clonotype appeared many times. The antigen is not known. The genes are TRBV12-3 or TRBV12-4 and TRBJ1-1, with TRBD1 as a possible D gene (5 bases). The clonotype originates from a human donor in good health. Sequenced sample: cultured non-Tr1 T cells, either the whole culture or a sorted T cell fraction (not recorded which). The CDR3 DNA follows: TGTGCCAGCAGGGCAGGGCAGAACACTGAAGCTTTCTTT. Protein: CASRAGQNTEAFF.